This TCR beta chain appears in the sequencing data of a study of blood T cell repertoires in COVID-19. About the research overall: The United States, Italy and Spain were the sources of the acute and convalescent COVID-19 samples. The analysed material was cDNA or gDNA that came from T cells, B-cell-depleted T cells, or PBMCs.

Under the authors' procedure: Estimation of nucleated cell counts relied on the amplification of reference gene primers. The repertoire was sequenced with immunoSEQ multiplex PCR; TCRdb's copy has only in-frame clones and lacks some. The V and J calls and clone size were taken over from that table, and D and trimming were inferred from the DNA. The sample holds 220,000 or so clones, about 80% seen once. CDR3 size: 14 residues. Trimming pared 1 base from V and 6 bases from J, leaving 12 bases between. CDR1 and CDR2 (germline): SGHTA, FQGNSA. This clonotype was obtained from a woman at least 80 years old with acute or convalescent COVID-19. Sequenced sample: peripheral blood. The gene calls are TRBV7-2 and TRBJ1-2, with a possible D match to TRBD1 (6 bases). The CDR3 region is CASSLGFSGDGYTF. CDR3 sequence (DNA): TGTGCCAGCAGCTTAGGTTTCTCAGGGGATGGCTACACCTTC.